This paragraph reports one T cell receptor (beta chain). These data come from a study of cytomegalovirus exposure and HLA in healthy donors. Here immunoSEQ multiplex PCR was the method, and the copy in TCRdb shows in-frame clones only, minus some. Counted here are about 63,000 clones, approximately 88% occurring once; the ten biggest clones make up 0.95% to 1.5%. The germline gives CDR1 GTSNPN, CDR2 SVGIG (reference sequence). Trimming shortened V by 4 bases and J by 2 bases, and 9 bases separated the two germline ends. The CDR3 consists of 13 residues. The chain carries TRBV30 and TRBJ1-5; D is unclear. This TCR was recovered from a young woman in good health and CMV-seronegative. The material sequenced was PBMCs. This CDR3 is CAWTGQGNQPQHF. The CDR3 nucleotides are TGTGCCTGGACAGGTCAGGGCAATCAGCCCCAGCATTTT.